This T cell receptor beta chain was profiled in a study of T cell repertoires in ileal Crohn's disease. About the research overall: Patients had a median approximately 7.3-year disease duration, and around 35% were active smokers.

This table comes from immunoSEQ multiplex PCR, and its TCRdb copy is limited to in-frame clones, with some not included. The sample contains 8,900 or so clones, about 84% of which appear only once. Germline V gives CDR1 SGHRS, CDR2 YFSETQ. The CDR3 is made up of 15 amino acids. The V and J ends lost 4 bases and 5 bases respectively, with 17 bases between them. This rearrangement joins TRBV5-1 to TRBJ2-3, with D tentatively TRBD1 (6 bases). The sequenced material came from ileal tissue. This sequence originates from an adult with Crohn's disease. CDR3 loop: CASSPEYRELDTQYF. The CDR3 DNA reads as TGCGCCAGCAGCCCGGAATACAGGGAGTTAGATACGCAGTATTTT.